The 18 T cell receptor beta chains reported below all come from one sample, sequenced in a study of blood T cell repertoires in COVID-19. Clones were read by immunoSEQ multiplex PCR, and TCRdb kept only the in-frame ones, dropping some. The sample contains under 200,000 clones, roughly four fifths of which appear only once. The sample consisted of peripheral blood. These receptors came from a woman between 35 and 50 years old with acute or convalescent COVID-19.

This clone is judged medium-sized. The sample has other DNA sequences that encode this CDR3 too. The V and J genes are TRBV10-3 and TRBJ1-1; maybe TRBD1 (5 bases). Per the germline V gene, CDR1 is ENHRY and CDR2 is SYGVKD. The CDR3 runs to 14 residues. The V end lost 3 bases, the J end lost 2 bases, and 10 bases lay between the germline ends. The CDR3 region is CAISEPGGNTEAFF. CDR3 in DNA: TGTGCCATCAGTGAACCGGGGGGTAACACTGAAGCTTTCTTT.

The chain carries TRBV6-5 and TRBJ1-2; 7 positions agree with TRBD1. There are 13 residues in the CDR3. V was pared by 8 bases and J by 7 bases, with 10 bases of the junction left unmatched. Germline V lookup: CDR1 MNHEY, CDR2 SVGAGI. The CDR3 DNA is TGTGCCAGCCGCCGGGACAGCCTAACTGGCTACACCTTC. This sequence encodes CASRRDSLTGYTF.

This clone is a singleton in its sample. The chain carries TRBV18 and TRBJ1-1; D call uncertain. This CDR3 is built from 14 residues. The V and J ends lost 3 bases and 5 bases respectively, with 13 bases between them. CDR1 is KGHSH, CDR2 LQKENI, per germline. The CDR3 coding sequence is TGTGCCAGCTCACCTCCGGGCCCGGGGACTGAAGCTTTCTTT. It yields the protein CASSPPGPGTEAFF.

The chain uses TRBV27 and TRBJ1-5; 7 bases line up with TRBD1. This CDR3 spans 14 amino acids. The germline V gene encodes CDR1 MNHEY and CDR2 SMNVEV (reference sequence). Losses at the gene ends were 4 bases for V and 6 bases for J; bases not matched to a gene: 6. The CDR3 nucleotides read TGTGCCAGCAGTTCGGCAGGGGGACGTCAGCCCCAGCATTTT. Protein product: CASSSAGGRQPQHF.

The CDR3 bases are TGCAGCGGGAGAGCGGGCCCGGAGTTCGGGGAGCTGTTTTTT. Translating gives CSGRAGPEFGELFF. The chain combines TRBV29-1 with TRBJ2-2; TRBD2 is a possible D gene (6 bases). Looked up from germline, CDR1 is SQVTM and CDR2 is ANQGSEA. V shed 7 bases and J shed 7 bases, with 19 bases lying between them. This CDR3 comprises 14 residues.

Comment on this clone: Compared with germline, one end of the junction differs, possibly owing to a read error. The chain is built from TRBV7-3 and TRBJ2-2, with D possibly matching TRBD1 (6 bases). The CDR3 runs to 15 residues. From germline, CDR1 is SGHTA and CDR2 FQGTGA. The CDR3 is CASSLTDSDTGELFF. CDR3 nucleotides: TGTGCCAGCAGCCTAACGGACAGCGACACCGGGGAGCTGTTTTTT. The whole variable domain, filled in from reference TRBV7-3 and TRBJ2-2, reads GAGVSQTPSNKVTEKGKYVELRCDPISGHTALYWYRQSLGQGPEFLIYFQGTGAADDSGLPNDRFFAVRPEGSVSTLKIQRTERGDSAVYLCASSLTDSDTGELFFGEGSRLTVL.

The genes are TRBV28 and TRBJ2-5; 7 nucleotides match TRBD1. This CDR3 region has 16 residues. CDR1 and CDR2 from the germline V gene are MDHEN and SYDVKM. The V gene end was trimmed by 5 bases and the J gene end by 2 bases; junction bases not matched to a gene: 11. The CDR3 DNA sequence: TGTGCCAGCAGTCCACGACTTGAGGGGGCTCAAGAGACCCAGTACTTC. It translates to CASSPRLEGAQETQYF.

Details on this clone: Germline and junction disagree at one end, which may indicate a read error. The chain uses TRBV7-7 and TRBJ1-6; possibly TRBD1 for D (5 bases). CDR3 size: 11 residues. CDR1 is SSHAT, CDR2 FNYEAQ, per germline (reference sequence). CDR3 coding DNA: TGTGCTAGCAGCTCGGGGGAGTTATGTCACTTT. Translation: CASSSGELCHF.

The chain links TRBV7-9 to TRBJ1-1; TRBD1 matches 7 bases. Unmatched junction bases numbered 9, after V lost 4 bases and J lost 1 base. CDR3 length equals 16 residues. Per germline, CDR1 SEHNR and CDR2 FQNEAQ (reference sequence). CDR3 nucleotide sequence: TGTGCCAGCAGCTCAAAAATAAGGACAGGGAACACTGAAGCTTTCTTT. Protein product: CASSSKIRTGNTEAFF.

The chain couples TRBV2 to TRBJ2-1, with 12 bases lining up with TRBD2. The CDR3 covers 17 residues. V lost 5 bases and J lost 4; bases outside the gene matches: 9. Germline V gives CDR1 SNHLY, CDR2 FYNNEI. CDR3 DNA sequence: TGTGCCAGCAGTCCGGACGCCACTAGCGGGGGGTACAATGAGCAGTTCTTC. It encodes CASSPDATSGGYNEQFF. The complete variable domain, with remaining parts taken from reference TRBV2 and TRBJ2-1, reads EPEVTQTPSHQVTQMGQEVILRCVPISNHLYFYWYRQILGQKVEFLVSFYNNEISEKSEIFDDQFSVERPDGSNFTLKIRSTKLEDSAMYFCASSPDATSGGYNEQFFGPGTRLTVL.

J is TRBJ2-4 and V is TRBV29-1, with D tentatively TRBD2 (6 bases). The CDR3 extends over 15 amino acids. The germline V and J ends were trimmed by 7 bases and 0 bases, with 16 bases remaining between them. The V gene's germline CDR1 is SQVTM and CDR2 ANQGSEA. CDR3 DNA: TGCAGCGCCCAAGCGGGCGTTCTAGCCAAAAACATTCAGTACTTC. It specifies CSAQAGVLAKNIQYF.

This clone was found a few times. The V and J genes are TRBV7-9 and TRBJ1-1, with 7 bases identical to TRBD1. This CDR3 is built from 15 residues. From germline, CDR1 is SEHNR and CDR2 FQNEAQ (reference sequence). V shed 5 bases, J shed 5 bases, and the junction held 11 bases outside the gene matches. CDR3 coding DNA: TGTGCCAGCAGCCCCCTAGGGGGCCCGGGAACTGAAGCTTTCTTT. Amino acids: CASSPLGGPGTEAFF. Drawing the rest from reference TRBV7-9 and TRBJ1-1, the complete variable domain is DTGVSQNPRHKITKRGQNVTFRCDPISEHNRLYWYRQTLGQGPEFLTYFQNEAQLEKSRLLSDRFSAERPKGSFSTLEIQRTEQGDSAMYLCASSPLGGPGTEAFFGQGTRLTVV.

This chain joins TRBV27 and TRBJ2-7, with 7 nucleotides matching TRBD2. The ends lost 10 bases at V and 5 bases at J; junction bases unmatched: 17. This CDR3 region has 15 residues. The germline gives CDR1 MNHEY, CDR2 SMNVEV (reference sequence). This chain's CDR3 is CATGRGIPFGDEQYF. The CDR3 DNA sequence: TGTGCCACCGGGCGGGGGATCCCGTTCGGGGACGAGCAGTACTTC.

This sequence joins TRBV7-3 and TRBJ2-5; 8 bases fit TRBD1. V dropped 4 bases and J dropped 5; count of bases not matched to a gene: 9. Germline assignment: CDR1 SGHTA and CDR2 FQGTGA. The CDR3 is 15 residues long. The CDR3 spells CASSSRTGSGETQYF. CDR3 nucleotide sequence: TGTGCCAGCAGCTCCCGGACAGGGTCTGGCGAGACCCAGTACTTC. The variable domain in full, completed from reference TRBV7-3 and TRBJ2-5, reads GAGVSQTPSNKVTEKGKYVELRCDPISGHTALYWYRQSLGQGPEFLIYFQGTGAADDSGLPNDRFFAVRPEGSVSTLKIQRTERGDSAVYLCASSSRTGSGETQYFGPGTRLLVL.

CDR3 DNA sequence: TGTGCCAGCAGCAAACGAGGGCTCGGAGGAAATGAAAAACTGTTTTTT. It codes for CASSKRGLGGNEKLFF. The rearrangement uses TRBV21-1 and TRBJ1-4. TRBV21-1 is a pseudogene. The CDR3 is made up of 16 amino acids.

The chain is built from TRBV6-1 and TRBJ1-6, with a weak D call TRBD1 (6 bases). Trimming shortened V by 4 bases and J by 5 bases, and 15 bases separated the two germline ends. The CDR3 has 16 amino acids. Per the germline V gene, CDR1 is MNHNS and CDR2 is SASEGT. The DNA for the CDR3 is TGTGCCAGCAGTGTACCACAGGGTCTCCATAATTCACCCCTCCACTTT. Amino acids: CASSVPQGLHNSPLHF.

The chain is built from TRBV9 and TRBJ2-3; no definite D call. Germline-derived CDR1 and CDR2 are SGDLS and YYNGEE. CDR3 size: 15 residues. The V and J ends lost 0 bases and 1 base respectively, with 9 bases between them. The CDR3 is CASSVGVGGTDTQYF. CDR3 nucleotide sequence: TGTGCCAGCAGCGTAGGAGTCGGTGGCACAGATACGCAGTATTTT.

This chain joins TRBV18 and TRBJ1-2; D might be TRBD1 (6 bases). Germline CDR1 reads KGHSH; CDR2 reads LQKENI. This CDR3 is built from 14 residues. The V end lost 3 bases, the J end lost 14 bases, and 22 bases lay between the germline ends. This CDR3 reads CASSPATGNTLGTF. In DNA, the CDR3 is TGTGCCAGCTCACCCGCGACAGGAAACACCCTCGGAACCTTC.